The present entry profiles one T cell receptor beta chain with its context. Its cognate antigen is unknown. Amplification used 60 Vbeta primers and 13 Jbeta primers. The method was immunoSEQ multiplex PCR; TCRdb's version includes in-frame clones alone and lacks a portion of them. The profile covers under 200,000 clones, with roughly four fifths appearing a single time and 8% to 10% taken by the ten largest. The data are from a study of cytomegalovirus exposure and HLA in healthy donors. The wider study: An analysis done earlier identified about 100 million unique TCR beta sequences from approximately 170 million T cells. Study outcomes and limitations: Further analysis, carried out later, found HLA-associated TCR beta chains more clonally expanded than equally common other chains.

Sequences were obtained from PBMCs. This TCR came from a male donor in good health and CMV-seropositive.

CDR3 sequence reads: CASTPQSGMNTEAFF. The CDR3 bases are TGTGCCAGCACTCCTCAGTCGGGTATGAACACTGAAGCTTTCTTT. The chain couples TRBV2 to TRBJ1-1; D gene ambiguous. Germline V gives CDR1 SNHLY, CDR2 FYNNEI. The V and J ends lost 7 bases and 0 bases respectively, with 15 bases between them. The CDR3 runs 15 residues.